Below, one TCR beta chain is given with its context. Its target is unknown. Germline CDR1 reads SGHNT; CDR2 reads YYREEE (reference sequence). The trim removed 3 bases at V and 2 bases at J, leaving 4 bases unmatched. This CDR3 has 14 residues. This record comes from a study of OX40 agonist ivuxolimab in advanced cancers. Overall study: Patients undergoing dose escalation presented with hepatocellular carcinoma, melanoma, renal cell or head and neck cancer. Partial responses occurred in three patients (one hepatocellular carcinoma, two cutaneous melanoma). Study-wide points: Expansion of clones was among the lowest in partial responders at 0.1-3.0 mg/kg. Expanded peripheral T cell antigen specificity was not determined.

The protocol was immunoSEQ multiplex PCR, while the TCRdb copy is restricted to in-frame clones and leaves out a portion. In the table there are 37,000 or so clones, around 82% of which are singletons. The origin of this receptor is an adult with an advanced solid tumor such as melanoma, head and neck, liver or kidney cancer. The material was CD4+ or CD8+ T cells sorted from blood, obtained in a trial of the OX40 agonist ivuxolimab. This chain links TRBV5-4 with TRBJ1-1; 7 bases are shared with TRBD1. The CDR3, as DNA: TGTGCCAGCAGCTGGACAGGTGACAACACTGAAGCTTTCTTT. This gives the protein CASSWTGDNTEAFF.